A selection of T cell receptor beta chains follows, all from one sample in a study of blood T cells in healthy people across ages. TCRdb analysed the 5' RACE reads with MiXCR anew, one entry per CDR3 protein. This table holds some 900,000 distinct CDR3 sequences, about 28% found once. What was sequenced was blood. The receptors originated from a woman older than 75 in good health. Each CDR3 is given with its conserved first and last residue. D genes are given only for firm matches. Size is stated for part of the rows, as once, few or many counts, or as a class when the clone is expanded.

V	size	J	D	DNA	CDR3
TRBV27	NA	TRBJ1-1	NA	TGTGCCAGCAGCCAGCCAGGGGCCGCGGGGGAAGCTTTCTTT	CASSQPGAAGEAFF
TRBV30	NA	TRBJ1-2	NA	TGTGCCTGGAGTGGGGGGCTTTATGGCTACACCTTC	CAWSGGLYGYTF
TRBV6-2/TRBV6-3	NA	TRBJ2-6	NA	TGTGCCAGCAGTTACGACCCCCTTGGATACTCTGGGGCCAACGTCCTGACTTTC	CASSYDPLGYSGANVLTF
TRBV6-2/TRBV6-3	NA	TRBJ1-5	NA	TGTGCCAGCAGTTACGCCCTTACACAGGGCCCGCAGCCCCAGCATTTT	CASSYALTQGPQPQHF
TRBV7-2	NA	TRBJ1-5	NA	TGTGCCAGCAGCTCCCAGGGTGCTGGCAATCAGCCCCAGCATTTT	CASSSQGAGNQPQHF
TRBV7-2	many	TRBJ2-1	TRBD1	TGTGCCAGCAGCTTGCGGACCGGGACAGGGGGCTTGAATGAGCAGTTCTTC	CASSLRTGTGGLNEQFF
TRBV30	few	TRBJ1-1	NA	TGTGCCGTAAGCCGGGGGGGCACTGAGGCTTTCTTT	CAVSRGGTEAFF
TRBV5-1	many	TRBJ2-7	NA	TGCGCCAGCAGCTTGGGTCCAGGCAGCTCCTACGAGCAGTACTTC	CASSLGPGSSYEQYF
TRBV7-9	many	TRBJ2-6	TRBD1	TGTGCCAGCAGCTCTACATTTACAGGGGACCTACTGTCTGGGGCCAACGTCCTGACTTTC	CASSSTFTGDLLSGANVLTF
TRBV19	few	TRBJ1-1	NA	TGTGCCAGTATTTGTCAGGGGTGCACTGAAGCTTTCTTT	CASICQGCTEAFF
TRBV6-6	many	TRBJ2-7	TRBD1	TGTGCCAGCAGGACAAGAGGACAGGGCTCGGGCTCCTACGAGCAGTACTTC	CASRTRGQGSGSYEQYF
TRBV7-2	NA	TRBJ2-1	TRBD2	TGTGCCAGCAGCTTACGGTGGGGCGGGGGGACATCCTACAATGAGCAGTTCTTC	CASSLRWGGGTSYNEQFF
TRBV19	few	TRBJ1-2	NA	TGTGCCAGTAGTGGGAGGGATGGCTACACCTTC	CASSGRDGYTF
TRBV5-1	many	TRBJ2-5	TRBD1	TGCGCCAGCAGCCGATGGACAGGGGGAGAGACCCAGTACTTC	CASSRWTGGETQYF
TRBV7-2	many	TRBJ2-3	TRBD2	TGTGCCAGCAGGTATCCGGGACTACAGACAGATACGCAGTATTTT	CASRYPGLQTDTQYF
TRBV20-1	NA	TRBJ1-5	NA	TGCAGTGCTGTAGGTGGGGGGCTGGGGCCCCAGCATTTT	CSAVGGGLGPQHF
TRBV20-1	many	TRBJ2-3	TRBD2	TGCAGTGCCCCTGGGTTAGCGGGATCAAGGGGAGATACGCAGTATTTT	CSAPGLAGSRGDTQYF
TRBV20-1	many	TRBJ1-5	NA	TGCAGTGCTAGACGAGTGAGCAATCAGCCCCAGCATTTT	CSARRVSNQPQHF
TRBV28	NA	TRBJ1-5	NA	TGTGCCAGCAGTTTAGGGGGGGCTCTTCAGCCCCAGCATTTT	CASSLGGALQPQHF
TRBV27	NA	TRBJ1-6	NA	TGTGCCAGCAGTGCCGGACAGACCATATCACCCCTCCACTTT	CASSAGQTISPLHF
TRBV3-1	few	TRBJ1-6	NA	TGTGCCAGCAGCCACAGGCCCGGACAGAATAATTCACCCCTCCACTTT	CASSHRPGQNNSPLHF
TRBV7-9	NA	TRBJ1-1	TRBD1	TGTGCCAGCAGCAACCGGGACAGGGCGGCTGAAGCTTTCTTT	CASSNRDRAAEAFF
TRBV28	NA	TRBJ2-5	NA	TGTGCCAGCACCCGGCGGGCAGATCAAGAGACCCAGTACTTC	CASTRRADQETQYF
TRBV30	many	TRBJ2-5	NA	TGTGCCTGGAGATGGGGGTACCAAGAGACCCAGTACTTC	CAWRWGYQETQYF
TRBV7-9	NA	TRBJ2-5	NA	TGTGCCAGCAGCACCTCCCGGACGGCCCAGTACTTC	CASSTSRTAQYF
TRBV11-2	NA	TRBJ1-4	NA	TGTGCCAGCAGCTCTCCCCGGCGGTCTAATGAAAAACTGTTTTTT	CASSSPRRSNEKLFF
TRBV20-1	NA	TRBJ2-7	NA	TGCAGTGTTAGAGGGGGATCCACCTACGAGCAGTACTTC	CSVRGGSTYEQYF
TRBV2	many	TRBJ2-7	NA	TGTGCCAGCAGTGAGGGCTTAGGTTACGAGCAGTACTTC	CASSEGLGYEQYF